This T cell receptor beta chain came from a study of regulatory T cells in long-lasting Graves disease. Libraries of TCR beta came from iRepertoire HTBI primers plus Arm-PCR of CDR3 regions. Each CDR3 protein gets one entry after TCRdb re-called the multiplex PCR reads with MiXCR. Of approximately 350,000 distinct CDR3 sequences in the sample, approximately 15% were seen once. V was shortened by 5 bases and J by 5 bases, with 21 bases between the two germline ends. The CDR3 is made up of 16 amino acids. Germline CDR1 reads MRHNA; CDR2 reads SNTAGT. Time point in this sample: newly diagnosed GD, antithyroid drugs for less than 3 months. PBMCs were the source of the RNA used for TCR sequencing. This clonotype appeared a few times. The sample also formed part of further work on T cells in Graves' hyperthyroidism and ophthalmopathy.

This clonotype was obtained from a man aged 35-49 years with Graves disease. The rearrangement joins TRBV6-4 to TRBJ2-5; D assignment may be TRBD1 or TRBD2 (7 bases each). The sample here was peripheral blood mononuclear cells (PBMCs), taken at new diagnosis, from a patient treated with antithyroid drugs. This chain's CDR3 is CASSPQGQAGAETQYF. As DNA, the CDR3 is TGTGCCAGCAGTCCTCAAGGACAGGCGGGAGCGGAGACCCAGTACTTC.